The 24 T cell receptor beta chains below come from one sample, sequenced in a study of T cell changes during pregnancy in multiple sclerosis. Sequenced by immunoSEQ multiplex PCR; TCRdb stores in-frame clones only, minus some. The sample carries 45,000 to 50,000 clones, almost 95% recorded once. The input for sequencing was CD4+ T cells from peripheral blood mononuclear cells, taken in the second trimester of pregnancy. These receptors originate from a female donor in good health, enrolled as a control in a pregnancy study.

In its sample, this clone was seen once. The chain is built from TRBV5-8 and TRBJ1-2, with 11 bases identical to TRBD1. The germline CDR1 and CDR2 sequences are SGHTS and YDEGEE. Losses at the gene ends were 3 bases for V and 2 bases for J; bases not matched to a gene: 6. There are 16 residues in the CDR3. CDR3 sequence reads: CASSWTGTGGNYGYTF. The CDR3 nucleotides read TGTGCCAGCAGCTGGACCGGGACAGGGGGAAACTATGGCTACACCTTC.

CDR3 sequence reads: CASSVRVGTEAFF. In DNA, the CDR3 is TGTGCCAGTAGTGTCAGGGTAGGCACTGAAGCTTTCTTT. The chain uses TRBV19 and TRBJ1-1; D perhaps matches TRBD1 (5 bases). The CDR3 totals 13 residues. Trimming shortened V by 5 bases and J by 4 bases, and 11 bases separated the two germline ends. The V gene's germline CDR1 is LNHDA and CDR2 SQIVND (reference sequence).

V and J are TRBV19 and TRBJ1-1; D gene unclear. V lost 6 bases and J 1 base, leaving 9 bases between the germline ends. Germline values: CDR1 LNHDA, CDR2 SQIVND (reference sequence). The length of the CDR3 is 13 residues. This chain's CDR3 is CASSLGRNTEAFF. Here the CDR3 DNA reads TGTGCCAGTAGCCTGGGGAGGAACACTGAAGCTTTCTTT.

This clone showed up just once. Here the CDR3 reads CASSHSSQFNTQYF. In DNA, the CDR3 is TGCGCCAGCAGCCACAGTTCTCAATTCAATACGCAGTATTTT. The chain has TRBV4-3 and TRBJ2-3; no reliable D call. Germline CDR1 is LGHNA and CDR2 is YSLEER. CDR3 length: 14 amino acids. V shed 3 bases and J shed 7 bases, with 14 bases lying between them.

V is TRBV30 and J is TRBJ2-7; 11 positions match TRBD2. This CDR3 is built from 17 residues. Germline V gives CDR1 GTSNPN, CDR2 SVGIG (reference sequence). The trim removed 2 bases at V and 0 bases at J, leaving 9 bases unmatched. The CDR3 coding sequence is TGTGCCTGGAGTCCCACCTGGACTAGCGGGCGCTCCTACGAGCAGTACTTC. The encoded protein is CAWSPTWTSGRSYEQYF.

The genes are TRBV10-3 and TRBJ2-1, with 16 nucleotides matching TRBD2. In germline, CDR1 is ENHRY, CDR2 SYGVKD. The CDR3 totals 16 residues. J gave up 6 bases and V 6 bases, and 5 bases lay outside the gene matches. The CDR3 DNA reads TGTGCCATCAGCCCGGGACTAGCGGGGGGGCTCAATGAGCAGTTCTTC. Translation: CAISPGLAGGLNEQFF.

This clone was counted once. The V gene is TRBV4-3, the J gene TRBJ1-2; 11 positions match TRBD1. The CDR3 is 16 residues long. Per germline, CDR1 LGHNA and CDR2 YSLEER. V shed 1 base, J shed 4 bases, and the junction held 5 bases outside the gene matches. In DNA form, the CDR3 reads TGCGCCAGCAGCCAAGGGGCAGGGACAGGGGGCTATGGCTACACCTTC. This translates into CASSQGAGTGGYGYTF.

The rearrangement uses TRBV5-1 and TRBJ2-6; D is unclear. The germline V and J ends were trimmed by 3 bases and 0 bases, with 7 bases remaining between them. CDR3 length: 15 amino acids. Germline CDR1 reads SGHRS; CDR2 reads YFSETQ. CDR3 residues: CASSSQSSGANVLTF. The CDR3 nucleotides read TGCGCCAGCAGCTCACAGAGCTCTGGGGCCAACGTCCTGACTTTC.

The rearrangement joins TRBV30 to TRBJ2-7; 7 bases are a match to TRBD1. J gave up 3 bases and V 2 bases, and 7 bases lay outside the gene matches. In germline, CDR1 is GTSNPN, CDR2 SVGIG (reference sequence). This CDR3 contains 14 residues. DNA of the CDR3: TGTGCCTGGAGTCCTGACAGGGTTTTCTACGAGCAGTACTTC. It specifies CAWSPDRVFYEQYF.

The V call is TRBV18, the J call TRBJ2-5; 13 bases agree with TRBD2. The CDR3 covers 15 residues. Germline CDR1 KGHSH, CDR2 LQKENI. Trimming cost V 6 bases and J 4 bases; bases outside gene matches: 5. Here the CDR3 DNA reads TGTGCCAGCTCGCCGACTAGCGGGGGGCGAGAGACCCAGTACTTC. Translating gives CASSPTSGGRETQYF.

The count of this clone is one. The chain employs TRBV28 and TRBJ2-1; no firm D call. CDR1 is MDHEN and CDR2 is SYDVKM in the germline V gene. Trimming removed 10 bases at V and 3 bases at J, with 13 bases between. The CDR3 contains 13 residues. The CDR3 DNA reads TGTGCCACGACGCAGGTAAACTACAATGAGCAGTTCTTC. Residues: CATTQVNYNEQFF.

The chain couples TRBV19 to TRBJ1-1; 7 nucleotides align to TRBD1. Trimming cost V 6 bases and J 0 bases; bases outside gene matches: 4. Germline V gene lookup returns CDR1 LNHDA and CDR2 SQIVND (reference sequence). CDR3 length: 14 amino acids. CDR3 sequence: CASSTGEMNTEAFF. For the CDR3, the DNA is TGTGCCAGTAGCACAGGGGAGATGAACACTGAAGCTTTCTTT.

This clone was seen only once. The chain joins TRBV6-5 to TRBJ1-5, with D possibly TRBD1 on 5 matching bases. The CDR3 loop spans 15 amino acids. Looked up from germline, CDR1 is MNHEY and CDR2 is SVGAGI. Trimming pared 0 bases from V and 6 bases from J, leaving 12 bases between. CDR3 sequence reads: CASSYSAGNFQPQHF. CDR3 nucleotide sequence: TGTGCCAGCAGTTACTCGGCAGGGAATTTTCAGCCCCAGCATTTT.

V and J are TRBV5-5 and TRBJ1-2; D may be TRBD1 (6 bases). The V gene's germline CDR1 is SGHKS and CDR2 YYEKEE (reference sequence). V was cut by 1 base and J by 4 bases, with 11 bases left in between. The CDR3 has 14 residues. This CDR3 is CASSLSDSLYGYTF. For the CDR3, the DNA is TGTGCCAGCAGCTTGTCGGACAGCCTCTATGGCTACACCTTC.

The V gene is TRBV29-1, the J gene TRBJ1-4; D gene uncertain. CDR1 SQVTM and CDR2 ANQGSEA come from the germline V gene. The CDR3 covers 11 residues. V lost 1 base to trimming and J lost 7 bases, with 4 bases between them. The CDR3 here is CSVEAGEKLFF. The CDR3 DNA sequence: TGCAGCGTTGAAGCCGGTGAAAAACTGTTTTTT.

This clone was seen a single time. This sequence joins TRBV27 and TRBJ2-7; 7 bases line up with TRBD1. The CDR3 is made up of 17 amino acids. The germline CDR1 and CDR2 sequences are MNHEY and SMNVEV (reference sequence). Unmatched junction bases numbered 15, after V lost 5 bases and J lost 2 bases. In DNA, the CDR3 is TGTGCCAGCAGTACAAGGTTTGGGACAGAGGAGCCCTACGAGCAGTACTTC. It yields the protein CASSTRFGTEEPYEQYF.

The gene calls are TRBV7-2 and TRBJ2-5; TRBD1 agrees at 9 bases. The CDR3 is 15 residues long. CDR1 is SGHTA, CDR2 FQGNSA, per germline. Trimming removed 1 base from V and 5 bases from J; junction bases left unmatched: 5. The CDR3 here is CASSLGDRDKETQYF. For the CDR3, the DNA is TGTGCCAGCAGCTTAGGGGACAGGGATAAGGAGACCCAGTACTTC.

This sequence joins TRBV30 and TRBJ1-1; no definite D call. The CDR3 covers 13 residues. Trimming cost V 2 bases and J 2 bases, with 9 bases left between them. Germline values: CDR1 GTSNPN, CDR2 SVGIG (reference sequence). CDR3 sequence: CAWSREYNTEAFF. CDR3 bases: TGTGCCTGGAGTCGAGAGTATAACACTGAAGCTTTCTTT. Full variable domain (outside the CDR3, taken from reference TRBV30 and TRBJ1-1): SQTIHQWPATLVQPVGSPLSLECTVEGTSNPNLYWYRQAAGRGLQLLFYSVGIGQISSEVPQNLSASRPQDRQFILSSKKLLLSDSGFYLCAWSREYNTEAFFGQGTRLTVV.

The chain uses TRBV9 and TRBJ2-3; TRBD2 is a possible D gene (6 bases). The CDR3 consists of 16 residues. Trimming removed 4 bases at V and 2 bases at J, with 17 bases between. Germline V CDR1 and CDR2: SGDLS, YYNGEE. For the CDR3, the DNA is TGTGCCAGCAGCTCCCAGAGACTAGAAATCACAGATACGCAGTATTTT. This encodes CASSSQRLEITDTQYF.

The chain employs TRBV5-1 and TRBJ2-2; D is ambiguous. V was trimmed by 2 bases and J by 4 bases, leaving 12 bases between them. The germline V gene encodes CDR1 SGHRS and CDR2 YFSETQ. The CDR3 extends over 15 amino acids. The CDR3 DNA reads TGCGCCAGCAGCTTAGATGGAGTTGGCACCGGGGAGCTGTTTTTT. It is translated as CASSLDGVGTGELFF.

The chain employs TRBV2 and TRBJ2-2, with 10 bases matching TRBD1. This CDR3 is built from 16 residues. V lost 4 bases to trimming and J lost 4 bases; unmatched junction nucleotides: 6. Germline V gives CDR1 SNHLY, CDR2 FYNNEI. This CDR3 reads CASSVTGGAGTGELFF. Here the CDR3 DNA reads TGTGCCAGCAGTGTGACAGGGGGCGCGGGCACCGGGGAGCTGTTTTTT.

The V call is TRBV5-1, the J call TRBJ2-3; D perhaps matches TRBD2 (5 bases). Trimming pared 2 bases from V and 2 bases from J, leaving 12 bases between. This CDR3 comprises 15 residues. Germline V gene data show CDR1 as SGHRS and CDR2 as YFSETQ. In nucleotides, the CDR3 is TGCGCCAGCAGCTTAGGGAGTTCGGCCACAGATACGCAGTATTTT. Translating gives CASSLGSSATDTQYF.

The chain couples TRBV10-1 to TRBJ1-3, with D maybe TRBD1 (6 bases). The CDR3 runs to 15 residues. Trimming took off 2 bases at V and 4 bases at J, with 12 bases between the two ends. The V gene's germline CDR1 is WNHNN and CDR2 SYGVQD (reference sequence). CDR3 protein: CASSEGTGPGNTIYF. The CDR3 nucleotides are TGCGCCAGCAGTGAGGGCACAGGGCCGGGAAACACCATATATTTT.

J is TRBJ1-5 and V is TRBV2; D gene unclear. The V end was cut by 5 bases, the J end by 5 bases, with 7 bases between. This CDR3 region has 12 residues. The germline gives CDR1 SNHLY, CDR2 FYNNEI. The CDR3 is CASSYSYQPQHF. The DNA of the CDR3 is TGTGCCAGCAGTTACAGCTATCAGCCCCAGCATTTT.